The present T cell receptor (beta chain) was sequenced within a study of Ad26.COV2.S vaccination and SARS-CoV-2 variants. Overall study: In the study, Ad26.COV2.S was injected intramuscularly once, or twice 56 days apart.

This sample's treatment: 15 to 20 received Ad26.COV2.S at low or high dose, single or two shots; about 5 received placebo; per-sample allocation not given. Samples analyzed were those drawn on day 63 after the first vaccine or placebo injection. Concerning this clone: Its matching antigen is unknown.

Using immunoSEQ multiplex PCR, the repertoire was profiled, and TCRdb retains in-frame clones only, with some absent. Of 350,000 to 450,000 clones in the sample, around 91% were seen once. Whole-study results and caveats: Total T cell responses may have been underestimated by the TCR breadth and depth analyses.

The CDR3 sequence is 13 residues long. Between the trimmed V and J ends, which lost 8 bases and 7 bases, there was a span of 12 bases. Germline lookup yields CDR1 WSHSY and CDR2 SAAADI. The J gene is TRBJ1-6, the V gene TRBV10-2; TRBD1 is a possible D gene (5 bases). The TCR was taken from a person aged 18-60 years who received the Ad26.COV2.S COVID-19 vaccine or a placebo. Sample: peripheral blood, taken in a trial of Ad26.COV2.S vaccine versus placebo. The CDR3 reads CASGAGGNSPLHF. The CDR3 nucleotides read TGCGCCAGCGGGGCTGGGGGGAATTCACCCCTCCACTTT.